Listed here are 32 T cell receptor beta chains from one sample, sequenced in a study of T cell changes during pregnancy in multiple sclerosis. Clones were read by immunoSEQ multiplex PCR, and TCRdb kept only the in-frame ones, dropping some. Of about 30,000 clones detected, approximately 91% appear once; the ten largest clones hold approximately 4.4%. Specimen: peripheral blood, collected in the second trimester of pregnancy. These receptors came from a female donor in good health, enrolled as a control in a pregnancy study.

This chain uses TRBV5-1 with TRBJ2-5; D gene unclear. CDR1 and CDR2 from the germline V gene are SGHRS and YFSETQ. Trimming stripped 4 bases from V and 2 bases from J, with 6 bases between. The CDR3 sequence is 12 residues long. In nucleotides, the CDR3 is TGCGCCAGCAGCGCGCCACAAGAGACCCAGTACTTC. Translating it yields CASSAPQETQYF. The variable domain in full, with the rest retrieved from reference TRBV5-1 and TRBJ2-5, is KAGVTQTPRYLIKTRGQQVTLSCSPISGHRSVSWYQQTPGQGLQFLFEYFSETQRNKGNFPGRFSGRQFSNSRSEMNVSTLELGDSALYLCASSAPQETQYFGPGTRLLVL.

The V and J genes are TRBV6-1 and TRBJ2-3; TRBD2 matches 10 bases. This CDR3 has 15 amino acids. Germline V lookup: CDR1 MNHNS, CDR2 SASEGT. Trimming cost V 6 bases and J 0 bases; bases outside gene matches: 3. CDR3 amino acids: CASRSGGASTDTQYF. The CDR3 region has the DNA TGTGCCAGCAGGAGCGGGGGGGCTAGCACAGATACGCAGTATTTT.

The chain links TRBV6-6 to TRBJ2-7; weak D call: TRBD2 (7 bases). V gave up 9 bases and J gave up 2 bases, with 14 bases separating them. Per germline, CDR1 MNHNY and CDR2 SVGAGI (reference sequence). The CDR3 totals 13 residues. The CDR3 region is CARPRGGTYEQYF. The DNA of the CDR3 is TGTGCCAGGCCTAGGGGGGGGACCTACGAGCAGTACTTC.

V usage is TRBV6-4 and J usage is TRBJ2-1; 8 bases are a match to TRBD1. CDR1 is MRHNA, CDR2 SNTAGT, per germline. The CDR3 extends over 15 amino acids. With 3 bases clipped from V and 2 bases from J, the junction kept 3 bases outside the gene matches. This chain's CDR3 is CASSEETGAYNEQFF. For the CDR3, the DNA is TGTGCCAGCAGTGAGGAGACAGGGGCCTACAATGAGCAGTTCTTC.

This chain links TRBV5-6 with TRBJ1-5; 8 nucleotides match TRBD1. Germline V gene lookup returns CDR1 SGHDT and CDR2 YYEEEE. This CDR3 has 17 amino acids. V shed 4 bases, J shed 6 bases, and the junction held 15 bases outside the gene matches. This chain's CDR3 is CASSRQATGDYGQPQHF. In DNA, the CDR3 is TGTGCCAGCAGCAGGCAGGCGACAGGGGATTATGGTCAGCCCCAGCATTTT.

This chain uses TRBV28 with TRBJ1-6, with D maybe TRBD1 (5 bases). The CDR3 length is 16 residues. Deletions cut 7 bases from V and 1 base from J, with 14 bases between. Germline V gives CDR1 MDHEN, CDR2 SYDVKM. CDR3 coding DNA: TGTGCCAGCACCGTGGGGGGGATATCCTATAATTCACCCCTCCACTTT. Encoded protein: CASTVGGISYNSPLHF.

The V gene is TRBV7-6, the J gene TRBJ1-4; D unresolved. The CDR3 contains 16 residues. Trimming left V 3 bases short and J 0 bases short, with 11 bases between. Germline V gene sequence: CDR1 SGHVS, CDR2 FNYEAQ. CDR3 nucleotides: TGTGCCAGCAGCTTCCTCTTTGAGGCAACTAATGAAAAACTGTTTTTT. This encodes CASSFLFEATNEKLFF.

This clone was found once. The rearrangement joins TRBV6-4 to TRBJ1-4; D is ambiguous. CDR1 and CDR2 from the germline V gene are MRHNA and SNTAGT. V dropped 6 bases and J dropped 7 bases, with 18 bases sitting between them. The CDR3 sequence is 15 residues long. The CDR3 loop is CASSKELRAGEKLFF. DNA for the CDR3: TGTGCCAGCAGCAAGGAGTTAAGGGCGGGTGAAAAACTGTTTTTT.

The rearrangement uses TRBV19 and TRBJ1-3; 9 bases line up with TRBD1. The CDR3 runs 15 residues. With 9 bases clipped from V and 0 bases from J, the junction kept 6 bases outside the gene matches. Looked up from germline, CDR1 is LNHDA and CDR2 is SQIVND (reference sequence). The CDR3 nucleotides read TGTGCCAGCGGGGACAGGGAGACCTCTGGAAACACCATATATTTT. Translated: CASGDRETSGNTIYF.

This chain connects TRBV11-2 to TRBJ1-5; TRBD1 matches at 10 bases. Per germline, CDR1 SGHAT and CDR2 FQNNGV. This CDR3 is 17 amino acids long. Trimming cost V 0 bases and J 5 bases; bases outside gene matches: 7. The CDR3 reads CASSLDGTGALDQPQHF. In nucleotides, the CDR3 is TGTGCCAGCAGCTTAGACGGGACAGGGGCTTTGGATCAGCCCCAGCATTTT.

This chain connects TRBV27 to TRBJ2-7; TRBD2 might be the D (5 bases). Trimming pared 4 bases from V and 5 bases from J, leaving 21 bases between. CDR3 length equals 16 residues. The germline V gene has CDR1 MNHEY and CDR2 SMNVEV (reference sequence). The CDR3 spells CASSSPPWRRPDEQYF. CDR3 coding DNA: TGTGCCAGCAGTTCCCCCCCGTGGAGGAGGCCCGACGAGCAGTACTTC.

This rearrangement joins TRBV15 to TRBJ1-6, with D hard to call. V lost 9 bases and J 9 bases, leaving 21 bases between the germline ends. This CDR3 is 15 amino acids long. CDR1 LNHNV and CDR2 YYDKDF come from the germline V gene (reference sequence). In DNA, the CDR3 is TGTGCCACGGTGCGAGGAGGAGGGAGGAGTTCACCCCTCCACTTT. This sequence encodes CATVRGGGRSSPLHF.

The rearrangement links TRBV27 to TRBJ2-3, with 12 nucleotides matching TRBD2. The germline CDR1 and CDR2 sequences are MNHEY and SMNVEV (reference sequence). The CDR3 is 19 amino acids. The trim removed 3 bases at V and 0 bases at J, leaving 10 bases unmatched. The CDR3 sequence: CASSLAWTSGDSSTDTQYF. CDR3 coding DNA: TGTGCCAGCAGTTTGGCCTGGACTAGCGGGGATTCTAGCACAGATACGCAGTATTTT.

The rearrangement links TRBV6-1 to TRBJ1-5; D is possibly TRBD1 (6 bases). CDR3 length: 15 residues. CDR1 is MNHNS, CDR2 SASEGT, per germline. V lost 1 base to trimming and J lost 7 bases, with 14 bases between them. The CDR3 DNA sequence: TGTGCCAGCAGTGAAGGGGGCAGGGGAGGGCAGCCCCAGCATTTT. Amino acids: CASSEGGRGGQPQHF.

The chain employs TRBV6-6 and TRBJ1-1, with D unclear. With 0 bases removed from V and 3 bases from J, the gap between germline ends came to 11 bases. This CDR3 region has 15 residues. Per germline, CDR1 MNHNY and CDR2 SVGAGI (reference sequence). This CDR3 is CASSYSIGGHTEAFF. The CDR3 DNA reads as TGTGCCAGCAGTTACTCGATCGGAGGGCACACTGAAGCTTTCTTT.

The chain couples TRBV29-1 to TRBJ1-1, with 8 bases identical to TRBD1. CDR1 and CDR2 from the germline V gene are SQVTM and ANQGSEA. This CDR3 region has 13 residues. V shed 6 bases, J shed 0 bases, and the junction held 3 bases outside the gene matches. The CDR3 DNA reads TGCAGCGTAGACAGGGGCATGAACACTGAAGCTTTCTTT. The encoded protein is CSVDRGMNTEAFF.

J is TRBJ2-7 and V is TRBV7-8; TRBD1 matches 7 bases. V dropped 4 bases and J dropped 2; count of bases not matched to a gene: 8. CDR1 and CDR2 (germline): SGHVS, FQNEAQ. The CDR3 contains 15 residues. The CDR3 region has the DNA TGTGCCAGCAGCTACAACGCGCAGGGGGCCTACGAGCAGTACTTC. It encodes CASSYNAQGAYEQYF.

The chain joins TRBV5-4 to TRBJ2-5; the D is unclear. The V end lost 4 bases, the J end lost 1 base, and 14 bases lay between the germline ends. Per germline, CDR1 SGHNT and CDR2 YYREEE (reference sequence). The CDR3 is 15 amino acids. DNA of the CDR3: TGTGCCAGCAGCCAGAAACAGCTACGCCAAGAGACCCAGTACTTC. It codes for CASSQKQLRQETQYF. The full variable domain, completed using reference TRBV5-4 and TRBJ2-5, is ETGVTQSPTHLIKTRGQQVTLRCSSQSGHNTVSWYQQALGQGPQFIFQYYREEENGRGNFPPRFSGLQFPNYSSELNVNALELDDSALYLCASSQKQLRQETQYFGPGTRLLVL.

The chain links TRBV6-6 to TRBJ2-7; the match to TRBD1 covers 10 bases. The CDR3 contains 15 residues. J was trimmed by 2 bases and V by 2 bases; bases with no gene match: 3. CDR1 and CDR2 (germline): MNHNY, SVGAGI (reference sequence). The CDR3 protein is CASSYGGTGAYEQYF. The CDR3 DNA reads TGTGCCAGCAGTTACGGCGGGACAGGGGCCTACGAGCAGTACTTC.

V usage is TRBV5-6 and J usage is TRBJ1-5; D gene ambiguous. In germline, CDR1 is SGHDT, CDR2 YYEEEE. Trimming took off 0 bases at V and 7 bases at J, with 14 bases between the two ends. The CDR3 is 15 amino acids. The CDR3 bases are TGTGCCAGCAGCTTGGGTGGGAGGTTAGAACAGCCCCAGCATTTT. Protein sequence: CASSLGGRLEQPQHF.

The rearrangement links TRBV4-2 to TRBJ1-5, with TRBD1 matching 10 bases. The CDR3 totals 16 residues. V gave up 0 bases and J gave up 6 bases; unmatched junction bases: 5. CDR1 LGHNA and CDR2 YNFKEQ come from the germline V gene. The CDR3 DNA reads as TGTGCCAGCAGCCAAGATCCCGGACAGGGGGGTCAGCCCCAGCATTTT. Protein product: CASSQDPGQGGQPQHF.

The rearrangement links TRBV4-2 to TRBJ2-2; D unresolved. The germline gives CDR1 LGHNA, CDR2 YNFKEQ. The CDR3 is 14 residues long. The ends were cut back, 0 bases at V and 7 bases at J, with 9 bases in the middle. The CDR3 coding sequence is TGTGCCAGCAGCCAAGATCTTGCAGTCGGGGAGCTGTTTTTT. This sequence encodes CASSQDLAVGELFF.

The V and J genes are TRBV5-6 and TRBJ2-7; D perhaps matches TRBD1 (6 bases). CDR3 length: 15 residues. The germline gives CDR1 SGHDT, CDR2 YYEEEE. Trimming took off 0 bases at V and 3 bases at J, with 13 bases between the two ends. CDR3: CASSLGAGVIYEQYF. CDR3 DNA: TGTGCCAGCAGCTTGGGGGCAGGGGTTATCTACGAGCAGTACTTC.

V is TRBV27 and J is TRBJ1-2, with D tentatively TRBD1 (5 bases). Germline V gives CDR1 MNHEY, CDR2 SMNVEV (reference sequence). Trimming took 5 bases from V and 2 from J, leaving 18 bases between them. The CDR3 has 16 amino acids. The CDR3 loop is CASSPPPGYGNYGYTF. The CDR3 nucleotides read TGTGCCAGCAGTCCCCCTCCAGGGTATGGCAACTATGGCTACACCTTC.

This clone was seen a single time. CDR3 protein: CASIGGYSNEQFF. The CDR3 DNA follows: TGTGCCAGCATTGGAGGTTACAGCAATGAGCAGTTCTTC. The chain is built from TRBV25-1 and TRBJ2-1; maybe TRBD2 (5 bases). Germline CDR1 reads MGHDK; CDR2 reads SYGVNS. The CDR3 has 13 amino acids. Trimming shortened V by 7 bases and J by 6 bases, and 13 bases separated the two germline ends.

The V gene is TRBV27, the J gene TRBJ2-5, with D uncertain. The CDR3 totals 14 residues. Per germline, CDR1 MNHEY and CDR2 SMNVEV (reference sequence). V gave up 3 bases and J gave up 2 bases, with 10 bases separating them. CDR3 sequence: CASSLAVLQETQYF. The CDR3 DNA is TGTGCCAGCAGTTTGGCGGTCTTGCAAGAGACCCAGTACTTC.

The chain joins TRBV15 to TRBJ2-5; TRBD2 matches at 8 bases. This CDR3 contains 14 residues. V lost 2 bases and J lost 7; bases outside the gene matches: 6. CDR1 is LNHNV and CDR2 is YYDKDF in the germline V gene (reference sequence). The CDR3 region is CATSRKVAGGTQYF. The CDR3 DNA sequence: TGTGCCACCAGCAGAAAGGTTGCGGGGGGGACCCAGTACTTC.

This clone was counted a single time. The chain has TRBV11-2 and TRBJ2-4; the match to TRBD2 covers 9 bases. This CDR3 is 18 amino acids long. After removal of 6 bases from V and 0 bases from J, the junction contained 12 bases not matched to a gene. Germline V CDR1 and CDR2: SGHAT, FQNNGV. The CDR3 nucleotides read TGTGCCAGCAGTCCCCTCGGCGGGGGGGCCATAGCCAAAAACATTCAGTACTTC. Translated, it gives CASSPLGGGAIAKNIQYF.

Sample share makes this clone medium-sized (0.01 to 0.1%). This chain joins TRBV6-5 and TRBJ1-1; D gene unclear. Per germline, CDR1 MNHEY and CDR2 SVGAGI. This CDR3 is built from 15 residues. Trimming took 0 bases from V and 0 from J, leaving 8 bases between them. Written as DNA, the CDR3 is TGTGCCAGCAGTTACTCGCCGGAGCTGAACACTGAAGCTTTCTTT. This encodes CASSYSPELNTEAFF.

By sample share, this clone is medium-sized. The V gene is TRBV20-1, the J gene TRBJ1-1, with D unresolved. Trimming took off 5 bases at V and 0 bases at J, with 4 bases between the two ends. Germline CDR1 is DFQATT and CDR2 is SNEGSKA (reference sequence). CDR3 size: 11 residues. CDR3 sequence (DNA): TGCAGTGCTTACTTGAACACTGAAGCTTTCTTT. Translation: CSAYLNTEAFF.

This clone was picked up one time. CDR3 protein: CARSLERVSNQPQHF. DNA of the CDR3: TGTGCCAGAAGCTTGGAGAGGGTTAGCAATCAGCCCCAGCATTTT. V and J are TRBV5-3 and TRBJ1-5; D not certain. TRBV5-3 is assigned to the ORF class and has an uncertain function. Trimming took off 0 bases at V and 0 bases at J, with 7 bases between the two ends. This CDR3 contains 15 residues.

The J gene is TRBJ2-7, the V gene TRBV7-2; maybe TRBD1 (6 bases). The V gene lost 1 base and the J gene lost 4 bases, with 17 bases spanning the gap. Germline CDR1 and CDR2: SGHTA and FQGNSA. The CDR3 runs to 16 residues. CDR3 region: CASSLDRVFRHYEQYF. CDR3 DNA: TGTGCCAGCAGCTTAGACAGGGTGTTTCGTCATTACGAGCAGTACTTC.